A single sample is the source of the 14 T cell receptor beta chains below, sequenced in a study of blood T cells in healthy people across ages. The second PCR ran about 6 to 12 cycles with a sample-barcoded 5' primer and J-beta primers. Via MiXCR, TCRdb re-called the 5' RACE reads, giving one row per CDR3 protein. The table records about 1 million distinct CDR3 sequences, around 27% of them present only once. These sequences were also reported in another study, on T cells of mothers and their children.

Sequencing input: blood. All receptors derive from a girl aged 2-10 years in good health.

V and J are TRBV6-2 or TRBV6-3 and TRBJ1-5; tentatively, D is TRBD1 (5 bases). The germline V and J ends were trimmed by 6 bases and 0 bases, with 18 bases remaining between them. Germline assignment: CDR1 MNHEY and CDR2 SVGEGT. This CDR3 contains 17 residues. CDR3 in amino acids: CASSYDRGHLSNQPQHF. As DNA, the CDR3 is TGTGCCAGCAGCTACGACCGTGGACACCTTAGCAATCAGCCCCAGCATTTT.

DNA for the CDR3: TGTGCCAGCAGTTTAGCAGGGGACGGCTATGGCTACACCTTC. Protein product: CASSLAGDGYGYTF. This rearrangement joins TRBV12-3 or TRBV12-4 to TRBJ1-2, with D tentatively TRBD1 (5 bases). Trimming took 0 bases from V and 4 from J, leaving 9 bases between them. The CDR3 covers 14 residues.

This chain joins TRBV7-8 and TRBJ2-5; possibly TRBD1 for D (6 bases). Near its end, the DNA agrees better with TRBJ2-7, so the J call may be wrong. This CDR3 comprises 17 residues. Germline CDR1 SGHVS, CDR2 FQNEAQ. The CDR3 loop reads CASSLALRQGQNYEQYF. The DNA of the CDR3 is TGTGCCAGCAGCTTAGCCTTGAGGCAGGGGCAGAACTACGAGCAGTACTTC.

This clonotype was observed a few times. The chain carries TRBV11-2 and TRBJ2-7; no clear D gene. The germline gives CDR1 SGHAT, CDR2 FQNNGV. The CDR3 length is 13 residues. V lost 7 bases to trimming and J lost 5 bases, with 15 bases between them. In DNA form, the CDR3 reads TGTGCCAGCAAGTTTGCAGGTGTCCACGAGCAGTACTTC. This sequence encodes CASKFAGVHEQYF.

The chain couples TRBV11-1 to TRBJ1-1; no firm D call. V was clipped by 6 bases and J by 3 bases, with 17 bases between them. This CDR3 has 15 residues. The germline V gene encodes CDR1 SGHAT and CDR2 FQDESV (reference sequence). CDR3 sequence (DNA): TGTGCCAGCAGGGACCGAGACGGGCCTTACACTGAAGCTTTCTTT. Translating it yields CASRDRDGPYTEAFF. Based on the CDR3 plus reference TRBV11-1 and TRBJ1-1, the full variable domain is EAEVAQSPRYKITEKSQAVAFWCDPISGHATLYWYRQILGQGPELLVQFQDESVVDDSQLPKDRFSAERLKGVDSTLKIQPAELGDSAMYLCASRDRDGPYTEAFFGQGTRLTVV.

The J gene is TRBJ2-3, the V gene TRBV29-1; the D gene is possibly TRBD2 (5 bases). Germline assignment: CDR1 SQVTM and CDR2 ANQGSEA. The CDR3 length is 12 residues. The V and J ends lost 5 bases and 4 bases respectively, with 10 bases between them. Here the CDR3 DNA reads TGCAGCGTTATGGAGGAAGCAGATACGCAGTATTTT. It encodes CSVMEEADTQYF.

This chain joins TRBV25-1 and TRBJ2-5, with D possibly being TRBD1 (5 bases). This CDR3 comprises 15 residues. CDR1 MGHDK and CDR2 SYGVNS come from the germline V gene. Trimming took 8 bases from V and 3 from J, leaving 19 bases between them. The CDR3 region has the DNA TGTGCCAGCTCCGAGGCAGGGCTATCGGAAGAGACCCAGTACTTC. It encodes CASSEAGLSEETQYF.

This clonotype was seen only a few times. V usage is TRBV29-1 and J usage is TRBJ1-1, with D possibly being TRBD1 (5 bases). Trimming took off 3 bases at V and 5 bases at J, with 16 bases between the two ends. Germline V CDR1 and CDR2: SQVTM, ANQGSEA. The CDR3 sequence is 14 residues long. The DNA of the CDR3 is TGCAGCGTTGATACGGGGGACGGAGGAACTGAAGCTTTCTTT. It translates to CSVDTGDGGTEAFF.

This chain links TRBV6-5 with TRBJ1-1; no reliable D call. This CDR3 has 13 residues. Germline V gene sequence: CDR1 MNHEY, CDR2 SVGAGI. V was cut by 9 bases and J by 5 bases, with 16 bases left in between. Here the CDR3 reads CASTTRVETEAFF. The CDR3 DNA sequence: TGTGCCAGTACGACTCGGGTAGAAACTGAAGCTTTCTTT.

This clonotype was seen only a few times. This chain joins TRBV7-6 and TRBJ2-5; a weak D match, TRBD1 (5 bases). V was pared by 6 bases and J by 5 bases, with 19 bases between. Germline loops: CDR1 SGHVS, CDR2 FNYEAQ. There are 15 residues in the CDR3. CDR3 sequence (DNA): TGTGCCAGCAGTTCCCTCGCACGGGCAGGGGAGACCCAGTACTTC. Translation gives CASSSLARAGETQYF.

This clonotype was picked up a small number of times. The chain employs TRBV6-5 and TRBJ2-5; maybe TRBD2 (5 bases). Germline CDR1 and CDR2: MNHEY and SVGAGI. CDR3 size: 14 residues. V was cut by 6 bases and J by 5 bases, with 16 bases left in between. The CDR3 protein is CASSLTSWLETQYF. The CDR3 DNA reads as TGTGCCAGCAGCCTAACTAGTTGGCTGGAGACCCAGTACTTC.

J is TRBJ1-1 and V is TRBV9; D is perhaps TRBD1 (5 bases). V lost 3 bases to trimming and J lost 11 bases, with 14 bases between them. The CDR3 runs 12 residues. The germline CDR1 and CDR2 sequences are SGDLS and YYNGEE. Here the CDR3 reads CASSGVGGVAFF. The CDR3 region has the DNA TGTGCCAGCAGCGGAGTTGGGGGGGTGGCTTTCTTT.

The chain employs TRBV29-1 and TRBJ2-1; a possible D gene is TRBD1 (6 bases). Germline CDR1 reads SQVTM; CDR2 reads ANQGSEA. V shed 5 bases and J shed 2 bases, with 10 bases lying between them. The CDR3 totals 13 residues. In DNA form, the CDR3 reads TGCAGCGTTCTTTCAGGGGCCTACAATGAGCAGTTCTTC. Protein product: CSVLSGAYNEQFF.

This clonotype was observed a few times. J is TRBJ1-1 and V is TRBV2; a possible D gene is TRBD1 (6 bases). The CDR3 spans 14 residues. CDR1 SNHLY and CDR2 FYNNEI come from the germline V gene. The V end was cut by 7 bases, the J end by 1 base, with 13 bases between. The CDR3 spells CASTRTAWNTEAFF. The CDR3 DNA sequence: TGTGCCAGCACTAGGACAGCTTGGAACACTGAAGCTTTCTTT. Combining the CDR3 with reference TRBV2 and TRBJ1-1 gives the whole variable domain EPEVTQTPSHQVTQMGQEVILRCVPISNHLYFYWYRQILGQKVEFLVSFYNNEISEKSEIFDDQFSVERPDGSNFTLKIRSTKLEDSAMYFCASTRTAWNTEAFFGQGTRLTVV.